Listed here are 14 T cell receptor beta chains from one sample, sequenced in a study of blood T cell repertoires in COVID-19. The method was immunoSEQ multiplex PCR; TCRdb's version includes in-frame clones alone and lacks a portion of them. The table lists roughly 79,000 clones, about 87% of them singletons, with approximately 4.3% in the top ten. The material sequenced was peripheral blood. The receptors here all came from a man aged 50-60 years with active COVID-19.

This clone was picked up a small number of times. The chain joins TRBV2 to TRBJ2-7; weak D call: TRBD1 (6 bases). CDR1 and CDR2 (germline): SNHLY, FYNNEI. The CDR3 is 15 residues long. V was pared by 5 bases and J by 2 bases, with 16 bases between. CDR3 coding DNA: TGTGCCAGCAGTCCCCCCTTGGACAGAACCTACGAGCAGTACTTC. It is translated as CASSPPLDRTYEQYF. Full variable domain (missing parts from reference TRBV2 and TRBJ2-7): EPEVTQTPSHQVTQMGQEVILRCVPISNHLYFYWYRQILGQKVEFLVSFYNNEISEKSEIFDDQFSVERPDGSNFTLKIRSTKLEDSAMYFCASSPPLDRTYEQYFGPGTRLTVT.

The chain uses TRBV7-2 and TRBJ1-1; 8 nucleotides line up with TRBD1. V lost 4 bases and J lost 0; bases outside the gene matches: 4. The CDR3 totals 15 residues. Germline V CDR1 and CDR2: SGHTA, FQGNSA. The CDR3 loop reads CASSSGTGLNTEAFF. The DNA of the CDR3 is TGTGCCAGCAGCTCCGGGACAGGCTTGAACACTGAAGCTTTCTTT.

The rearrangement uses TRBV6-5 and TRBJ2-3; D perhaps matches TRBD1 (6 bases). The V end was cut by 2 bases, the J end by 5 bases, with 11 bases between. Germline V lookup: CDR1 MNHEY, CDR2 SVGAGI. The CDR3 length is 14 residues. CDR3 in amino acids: CASSYGGAVDTQYF. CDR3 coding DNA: TGTGCCAGCAGTTACGGGGGCGCGGTAGATACGCAGTATTTT.

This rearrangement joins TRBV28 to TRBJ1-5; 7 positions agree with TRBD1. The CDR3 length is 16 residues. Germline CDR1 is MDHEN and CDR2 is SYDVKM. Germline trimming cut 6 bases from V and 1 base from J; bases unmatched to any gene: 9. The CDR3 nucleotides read TGTGCCAGCAGATTAACAGGGGTAAGGAGCAATCAGCCCCAGCATTTT. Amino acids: CASRLTGVRSNQPQHF.

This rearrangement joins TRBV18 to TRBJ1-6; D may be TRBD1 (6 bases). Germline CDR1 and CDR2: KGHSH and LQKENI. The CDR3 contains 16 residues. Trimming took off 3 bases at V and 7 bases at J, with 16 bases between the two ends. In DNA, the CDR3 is TGTGCCAGCTCACCGGTCTTAGGACAGAGCAATTCACCCCTCCACTTT. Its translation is CASSPVLGQSNSPLHF.

This CDR3 is CASSPARQGMNTEAFF. The CDR3, as DNA: TGTGCCAGCTCACCGGCCCGACAGGGGATGAACACTGAAGCTTTCTTT. The chain couples TRBV18 to TRBJ1-1; 8 nucleotides agree with TRBD1. The CDR3 sequence is 16 residues long. CDR1 is KGHSH and CDR2 is LQKENI in the germline V gene. Losses at the gene ends were 3 bases for V and 0 bases for J; bases not matched to a gene: 6.

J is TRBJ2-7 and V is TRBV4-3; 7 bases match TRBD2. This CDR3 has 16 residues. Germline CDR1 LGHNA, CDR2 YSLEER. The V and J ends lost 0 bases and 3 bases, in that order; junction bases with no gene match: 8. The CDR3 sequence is CASSQDALAEDYEQYF. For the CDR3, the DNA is TGCGCCAGCAGCCAAGATGCTCTAGCGGAAGACTACGAGCAGTACTTC.

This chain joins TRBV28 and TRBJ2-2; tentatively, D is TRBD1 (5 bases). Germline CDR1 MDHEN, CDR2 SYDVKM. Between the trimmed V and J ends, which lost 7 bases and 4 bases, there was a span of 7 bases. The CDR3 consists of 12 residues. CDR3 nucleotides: TGTGCCAGCACCCAGGGCACCGGGGAGCTGTTTTTT. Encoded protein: CASTQGTGELFF.

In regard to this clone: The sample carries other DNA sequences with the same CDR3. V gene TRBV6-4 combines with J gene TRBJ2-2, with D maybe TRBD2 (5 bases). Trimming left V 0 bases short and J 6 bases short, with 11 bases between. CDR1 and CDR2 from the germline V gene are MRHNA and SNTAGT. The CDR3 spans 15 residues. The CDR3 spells CASSDSGGGSGELFF. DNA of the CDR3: TGTGCCAGCAGTGACTCGGGCGGCGGGTCCGGGGAGCTGTTTTTT.

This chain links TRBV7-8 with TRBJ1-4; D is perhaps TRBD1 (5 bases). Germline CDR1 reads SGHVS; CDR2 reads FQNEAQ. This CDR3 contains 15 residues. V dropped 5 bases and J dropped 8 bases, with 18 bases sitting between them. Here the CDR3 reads CASSRDQGPVEKLFF. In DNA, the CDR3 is TGTGCCAGCAGCCGAGACCAGGGCCCGGTGGAAAAACTGTTTTTT.

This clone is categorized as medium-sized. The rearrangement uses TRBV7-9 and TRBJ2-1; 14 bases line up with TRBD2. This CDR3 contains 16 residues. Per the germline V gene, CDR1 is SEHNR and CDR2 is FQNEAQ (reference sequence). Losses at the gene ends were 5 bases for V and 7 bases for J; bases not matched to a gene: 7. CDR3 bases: TGTGCCAGCAGCCCTCCGACTAGCGGGGGGGCAAATGAGCAGTTCTTC. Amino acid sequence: CASSPPTSGGANEQFF.

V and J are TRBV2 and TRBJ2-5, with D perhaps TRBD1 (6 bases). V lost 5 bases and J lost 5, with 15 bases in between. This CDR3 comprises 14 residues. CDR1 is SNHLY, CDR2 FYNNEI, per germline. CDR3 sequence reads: CASSNRASGETQYF. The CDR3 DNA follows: TGTGCCAGCAGTAACAGGGCTTCGGGGGAGACCCAGTACTTC.

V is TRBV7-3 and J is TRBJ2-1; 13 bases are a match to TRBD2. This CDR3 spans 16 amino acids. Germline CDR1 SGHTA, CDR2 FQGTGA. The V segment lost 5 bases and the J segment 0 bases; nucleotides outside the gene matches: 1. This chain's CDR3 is CASSRTSGSSYNEQFF. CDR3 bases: TGTGCCAGCAGCAGGACTAGCGGGAGCTCCTACAATGAGCAGTTCTTC.

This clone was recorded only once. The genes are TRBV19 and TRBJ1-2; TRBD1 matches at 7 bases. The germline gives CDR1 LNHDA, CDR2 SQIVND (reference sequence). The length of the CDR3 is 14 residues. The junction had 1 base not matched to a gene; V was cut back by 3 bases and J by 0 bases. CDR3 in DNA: TGTGCCAGTAGTATCCAGGGGGCTAACTATGGCTACACCTTC. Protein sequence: CASSIQGANYGYTF. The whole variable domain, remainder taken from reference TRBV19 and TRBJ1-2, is DGGITQSPKYLFRKEGQNVTLSCEQNLNHDAMYWYRQDPGQGLRLIYYSQIVNDFQKGDIAEGYSVSREKKESFPLTVTSAQKNPTAFYLCASSIQGANYGYTFGSGTRLTVV.